Shown below are 22 T cell receptor beta chains from a single sample sequenced in a study of shared clonotypes between healthy human individuals. TCRdb's copy holds only in-frame clones and misses some; the assay was immunoSEQ multiplex PCR. The profile shows millions of clones, roughly nine tenths of them singletons. Sequenced sample: naive CD4+ T cells sorted from blood. Subset of the sample: CD45RA+ positively selected. Source of these receptors: a man between 18 and 29 years old in good health.

This rearrangement joins TRBV19 to TRBJ1-2; no firm D call. The CDR3 contains 17 residues. CDR1 LNHDA and CDR2 SQIVND come from the germline V gene (reference sequence). Trimming took off 1 base at V and 0 bases at J, with 15 bases between the two ends. The CDR3 DNA follows: TGTGCCAGTAGTATAGCCCCGGACCCACCCGCTAACTATGGCTACACCTTC. This sequence encodes CASSIAPDPPANYGYTF.

The gene calls are TRBV5-4 and TRBJ1-2; 8 bases are a match to TRBD1. V lost 4 bases to trimming and J lost 4 bases; unmatched junction nucleotides: 9. Germline V lookup: CDR1 SGHNT, CDR2 YYREEE (reference sequence). The CDR3 length is 15 residues. The CDR3 region has the DNA TGTGCCAGCAGCGACGACAGGGGCCGCCTCTATGGCTACACCTTC. Residues: CASSDDRGRLYGYTF.

The chain recombines TRBV10-3 with TRBJ1-4; D unclear. Germline loops: CDR1 ENHRY, CDR2 SYGVKD. The V gene lost 2 bases and the J gene lost 5 bases, with 6 bases spanning the gap. The CDR3 covers 13 residues. Here the CDR3 reads CAISETGNEKLFF. For the CDR3, the DNA is TGTGCCATCAGTGAGACGGGAAATGAAAAACTGTTTTTT.

This sequence joins TRBV5-6 and TRBJ2-1, with TRBD2 as a possible D gene (5 bases). With 0 bases removed from V and 6 bases from J, the gap between germline ends came to 16 bases. Germline values: CDR1 SGHDT, CDR2 YYEEEE. There are 16 residues in the CDR3. Here the CDR3 reads CASSLDRASPGNEQFF. The CDR3 region has the DNA TGTGCCAGCAGCTTGGACCGGGCTAGCCCGGGCAATGAGCAGTTCTTC.

This chain links TRBV6-1 with TRBJ1-1, with D perhaps matching TRBD1 (5 bases). This CDR3 region has 15 residues. Trimming left V 1 base short and J 2 bases short, with 11 bases between. The V gene's germline CDR1 is MNHNS and CDR2 SASEGT. CDR3 sequence: CASSEGVGGNTEAFF. In nucleotides, the CDR3 is TGTGCCAGCAGTGAAGGGGTCGGGGGAAACACTGAAGCTTTCTTT.

The rearrangement links TRBV19 to TRBJ1-5; D is unclear. V was clipped by 4 bases and J by 0 bases, with 16 bases between them. The CDR3 is 17 residues long. Germline V gives CDR1 LNHDA, CDR2 SQIVND (reference sequence). CDR3 DNA sequence: TGTGCCAGTAGTACCTCCGGTGGGCAGAATAGCAATCAGCCCCAGCATTTT. It yields the protein CASSTSGGQNSNQPQHF. The complete variable domain, with remaining parts taken from reference TRBV19 and TRBJ1-5, reads DGGITQSPKYLFRKEGQNVTLSCEQNLNHDAMYWYRQDPGQGLRLIYYSQIVNDFQKGDIAEGYSVSREKKESFPLTVTSAQKNPTAFYLCASSTSGGQNSNQPQHFGDGTRLSIL.

The CDR3 DNA is TGTGCCAGCAGCCAACTAGCGGGGTCCTACAATGAGCAGTTCTTC. Translating gives CASSQLAGSYNEQFF. This chain uses TRBV6-1 with TRBJ2-1, with 10 bases lining up with TRBD2. Germline loops: CDR1 MNHNS, CDR2 SASEGT. The CDR3 is 15 residues long. Trimming removed 6 bases from V and 1 base from J; junction bases left unmatched: 3.

This rearrangement joins TRBV10-3 to TRBJ1-1; TRBD1 aligns across 11 bases. The CDR3 totals 15 residues. Trimming cost V 2 bases and J 6 bases; bases outside gene matches: 5. Germline CDR1 is ENHRY and CDR2 is SYGVKD. In DNA form, the CDR3 reads TGTGCCATCAGTGAGGGTTTGGGACAGGGGGCTGAAGCTTTCTTT. It encodes CAISEGLGQGAEAFF.

V gene TRBV9 combines with J gene TRBJ1-5, with a weak D call TRBD1 (5 bases). This CDR3 is 15 amino acids long. CDR1 is SGDLS and CDR2 is YYNGEE in the germline V gene. V was shortened by 3 bases and J by 3 bases, with 13 bases between the two germline ends. CDR3: CASSALGTSNQPQHF. CDR3 in DNA: TGTGCCAGCAGCGCACTCGGGACTTCCAATCAGCCCCAGCATTTT.

The chain combines TRBV19 with TRBJ1-6; D uncertain. Germline CDR1 and CDR2: LNHDA and SQIVND (reference sequence). V shed 4 bases and J shed 10 bases, with 14 bases lying between them. The CDR3 covers 14 residues. The chain's CDR3 is CASSKWSVGSPLHF. The CDR3 DNA is TGTGCCAGTAGTAAGTGGTCGGTCGGGTCACCCCTCCACTTT.

As to this clone: In the same sample, other DNA sequences code for this CDR3. The chain links TRBV9 to TRBJ2-5, with 9 bases lining up with TRBD1. CDR1 is SGDLS, CDR2 YYNGEE, per germline. Losses at the gene ends were 0 bases for V and 2 bases for J; bases not matched to a gene: 5. This CDR3 spans 16 amino acids. CDR3 coding DNA: TGTGCCAGCAGCGTAGCTTTAGACAGGGGGCAAGAGACCCAGTACTTC. It yields the protein CASSVALDRGQETQYF.

This sequence joins TRBV10-3 and TRBJ1-2, with D maybe TRBD1 (6 bases). Germline V lookup: CDR1 ENHRY, CDR2 SYGVKD. V was shortened by 3 bases and J by 13 bases, with 12 bases between the two germline ends. CDR3 length equals 11 residues. CDR3 residues: CAISEGGFLTF. The DNA for the CDR3 is TGTGCCATCAGTGAAGGGGGGTTTCTCACCTTC.

This clone was counted between two and nine times. The chain carries TRBV5-6 and TRBJ1-1, with a possible D match to TRBD1 (6 bases). The CDR3 is made up of 15 amino acids. CDR1 is SGHDT, CDR2 YYEEEE, per germline. The V and J ends lost 0 bases and 0 bases respectively, with 9 bases between them. In nucleotides, the CDR3 is TGTGCCAGCAGCTTGGTGGACAGACTGAACACTGAAGCTTTCTTT. Residues: CASSLVDRLNTEAFF.

This rearrangement joins TRBV5-6 to TRBJ1-5; D possibly corresponds to TRBD1 (5 bases). CDR3 size: 14 residues. Germline V gene data show CDR1 as SGHDT and CDR2 as YYEEEE. V lost 6 bases and J lost 0, with 10 bases in between. The CDR3 region has the DNA TGTGCCAGCAAAATGGGGCTTAGCAATCAGCCCCAGCATTTT. Its protein product is CASKMGLSNQPQHF.

The chain joins TRBV7-8 to TRBJ2-7; TRBD1 agrees at 7 bases. The CDR3 runs 16 residues. The germline V gene encodes CDR1 SGHVS and CDR2 FQNEAQ. J was trimmed by 3 bases and V by 5 bases; bases with no gene match: 13. DNA of the CDR3: TGTGCCAGCAGCCAACAGGGGCGAAATATAGGCTACGAGCAGTACTTC. Protein sequence: CASSQQGRNIGYEQYF.

The chain links TRBV19 to TRBJ1-1, with 12 bases lining up with TRBD1. Germline loops: CDR1 LNHDA, CDR2 SQIVND (reference sequence). This CDR3 is 19 amino acids long. After removal of 3 bases from V and 10 bases from J, the junction contained 21 bases not matched to a gene. The CDR3 is CASSIRLVNPGQGAKGAFF. For the CDR3, the DNA is TGTGCCAGTAGTATCCGCCTGGTGAATCCGGGACAGGGGGCTAAGGGAGCTTTCTTT.

V gene TRBV6-5 combines with J gene TRBJ2-6; D uncertain. Germline CDR1 and CDR2: MNHEY and SVGAGI. The CDR3 is 11 residues long. The V end was cut by 9 bases, the J end by 3 bases, with 3 bases between. This CDR3 reads CASGGANVLTF. CDR3 bases: TGTGCCAGTGGTGGGGCCAACGTCCTGACTTTC.

A word on this clone: This specimen includes other DNA sequences encoding the same CDR3. The chain uses TRBV4-3 and TRBJ2-3; D unclear. Germline CDR1 reads LGHNA; CDR2 reads YSLEER. CDR3 length: 15 residues. Trimming removed 1 base at V and 0 bases at J, with 8 bases between. CDR3 bases: TGCGCCAGCAGCCAAGGAACAGCTAGCACAGATACGCAGTATTTT. Translated: CASSQGTASTDTQYF.

The chain links TRBV27 to TRBJ1-4, with TRBD1 as a possible D gene (6 bases). V shed 7 bases and J shed 8 bases, with 20 bases lying between them. Germline values: CDR1 MNHEY, CDR2 SMNVEV (reference sequence). CDR3 length equals 15 residues. This CDR3 reads CASTQRMDRTEKLFF. DNA of the CDR3: TGTGCCAGCACCCAGCGGATGGACAGAACCGAAAAACTGTTTTTT. Using reference TRBV27 and TRBJ1-4 for the parts outside the CDR3, the full variable domain is EAQVTQNPRYLITVTGKKLTVTCSQNMNHEYMSWYRQDPGLGLRQIYYSMNVEVTDKGDVPEGYKVSRKEKRNFPLILESPSPNQTSLYFCASTQRMDRTEKLFFGSGTQLSVL.

This clone was seen a single time. The chain carries TRBV19 and TRBJ2-1, with 11 positions matching TRBD2. CDR3 length: 16 residues. V lost 4 bases and J lost 7; bases outside the gene matches: 9. Looked up from germline, CDR1 is LNHDA and CDR2 is SQIVND (reference sequence). Here the CDR3 DNA reads TGTGCCAGTAGTACACTAGCGGGAGTAAGGTGGAATGAGCAGTTCTTC. Translating it yields CASSTLAGVRWNEQFF.

This chain links TRBV6-6 with TRBJ1-5; 7 bases agree with TRBD1. CDR1 and CDR2 (germline): MNHNY, SVGAGI (reference sequence). The CDR3 runs 14 residues. V trimming: 6 bases; J trimming: 3 bases; junction bases outside the gene matches: 5. The CDR3 protein is CASRRTGDNQPQHF. As DNA, the CDR3 is TGTGCCAGCAGACGGACAGGCGACAATCAGCCCCAGCATTTT.

The V and J genes are TRBV27 and TRBJ2-7; 12 bases line up with TRBD2. Per germline, CDR1 MNHEY and CDR2 SMNVEV (reference sequence). V lost 4 bases to trimming and J lost 0 bases; unmatched junction nucleotides: 10. The CDR3 is 18 residues long. The CDR3 region is CASSWLTSGRPNSYEQYF. CDR3 in DNA: TGTGCCAGCAGTTGGTTAACTAGCGGGAGGCCTAACTCCTACGAGCAGTACTTC.